The clone carrying this TCR beta chain was seen only a few times. The data derive from a study of human T cells and chemical hapten exposure. Time point of the sample: pre-sensitization, week 0. Treatment given: therapeutic diphenylcyclopropenone sensitization with weekly scalp DPC. It was unfractionated whole blood from which total RNA was extracted. Using its own MiXCR run on the RACE reads, TCRdb lists one record per CDR3 protein. The sample contains around 56,000 distinct CDR3 sequences, more than 7.5% of which appear only once. The CDR3 sequence is 14 residues long. The germline V gene encodes CDR1 WSHSY and CDR2 SAAADI. V was shortened by 6 bases and J by 1 base, with 10 bases between the two germline ends.

The origin of this receptor is a man in his forties with alopecia areata. Some clones in this sample may be carry-over from other donors' samples. This chain joins TRBV10-2 and TRBJ1-5; D unclear. Material: whole blood, obtained in connection with sensitization to the hapten diphenylcyclopropenone (DPC). Here the CDR3 reads CASSLGESNQPQHF. The DNA for the CDR3 is TGCGCCAGCAGCCTAGGTGAGAGCAATCAGCCCCAGCATTTT.